One and the same sample provided the 19 T cell receptor beta chains below, sequenced in a study of memory CD4+ T cells and cytomegalovirus serostatus (dated by TCRdb to the late 2010s). Single viable CD3+CD4+CD8-CD45RO+ cells were sorted as memory CD4+ T cells on a FACSAria II. Libraries were constructed by the immunoSEQ multiplex PCR assay. The clones in this table, taken by TCRdb from immuneACCESS, are in-frame only. Not every clone is retained; where verified, under half of the shortfall comes from an unresolved V gene, and the cause of the rest is unknown. For this sample there are 50,000 to 65,000 clones; under 80% appear just once. In total, the top ten clones hold approximately 0.71% of the sample. The sequenced sample was memory CD4+ T cells from blood. These receptor sequences come from an adult in good health and CMV-seronegative.

The rearrangement joins TRBV7-2 to TRBJ2-1, with 10 bases lining up with TRBD2. In germline, CDR1 is SGHTA, CDR2 FQGNSA. The CDR3 sequence is 14 residues long. J gave up 6 bases and V 5 bases, and 4 bases lay outside the gene matches. The CDR3 loop reads CASSQRTSGNEQFF. Written as DNA, the CDR3 is TGTGCCAGCAGCCAAAGGACTAGCGGCAATGAGCAGTTCTTC.

By its share, this clone is medium-sized. This rearrangement joins TRBV5-5 to TRBJ2-7, with 9 bases matching TRBD1. Germline V CDR1 and CDR2: SGHKS, YYEKEE (reference sequence). The junction had 5 bases not matched to a gene; V was cut back by 0 bases and J by 1 base. The CDR3 spans 16 residues. The CDR3 DNA reads TGTGCCAGCAGCTTGGAAGGGACAGGGCCTTCCTACGAGCAGTACTTC. Its protein product is CASSLEGTGPSYEQYF.

The chain joins TRBV2 to TRBJ1-2; 7 nucleotides match TRBD1. The CDR3 consists of 14 residues. The germline V gene encodes CDR1 SNHLY and CDR2 FYNNEI. The ends lost 6 bases at V and 4 bases at J; junction bases unmatched: 8. This CDR3 reads CASSGGGTVYGYTF. DNA of the CDR3: TGTGCCAGCAGCGGGGGCGGGACAGTCTATGGCTACACCTTC.

The V and J genes are TRBV4-2 and TRBJ2-3, with no clear D. The germline V gene encodes CDR1 LGHNA and CDR2 YNFKEQ. The CDR3 is made up of 13 amino acids. V was clipped by 0 bases and J by 8 bases, with 9 bases between them. The CDR3 reads CASSQDFAGTQYF. The CDR3 bases are TGTGCCAGCAGCCAAGATTTCGCTGGTACGCAGTATTTT.

The genes are TRBV6-6 and TRBJ2-1; 11 bases align to TRBD1. The germline CDR1 and CDR2 sequences are MNHNY and SVGAGI (reference sequence). V was pared by 4 bases and J by 6 bases, with 5 bases of the junction left unmatched. The CDR3 is 15 residues long. The CDR3 DNA reads TGTGCCAGCAGTTCCGGACAGGGGGCCGGCAATGAGCAGTTCTTC. This codes for CASSSGQGAGNEQFF.

The chain carries TRBV19 and TRBJ1-2, with D tentatively TRBD1 (5 bases). The germline CDR1 and CDR2 sequences are LNHDA and SQIVND (reference sequence). The V and J ends lost 0 bases and 7 bases respectively, with 12 bases between them. This CDR3 comprises 14 residues. The chain's CDR3 is CASSIDWQGPGYTF. The CDR3 DNA reads TGTGCCAGTAGTATAGATTGGCAGGGACCTGGCTACACCTTC.

The V gene is TRBV7-2, the J gene TRBJ1-4; D possibly corresponds to TRBD1 (6 bases). Trimming shortened V by 1 base and J by 15 bases, and 15 bases separated the two germline ends. CDR3 size: 13 residues. From germline, CDR1 is SGHTA and CDR2 FQGNSA. CDR3 in amino acids: CASSLERTAPLFF. The CDR3 bases are TGTGCCAGCAGCTTAGAGCGGACAGCTCCCTTGTTTTTT.

The chain combines TRBV4-3 with TRBJ1-2, with 10 bases lining up with TRBD1. V dropped 3 bases and J dropped 8; count of bases not matched to a gene: 3. CDR1 and CDR2 (germline): LGHNA, YSLEER. This CDR3 is 13 amino acids long. The CDR3 sequence is CASSHQTGGGYTF. The CDR3 coding sequence is TGCGCCAGCAGCCACCAGACAGGGGGCGGCTACACCTTC.

V usage is TRBV25-1 and J usage is TRBJ2-7; a possible D gene is TRBD1 (6 bases). The CDR3 consists of 16 residues. V was pared by 6 bases and J by 3 bases, with 21 bases between. The V gene's germline CDR1 is MGHDK and CDR2 SYGVNS. The DNA of the CDR3 is TGTGCCAGCAGCACTACCTACAGGGAGACGAGCTACGAGCAGTACTTC. Amino acid sequence: CASSTTYRETSYEQYF.

The chain joins TRBV6-6 to TRBJ1-1, with 8 bases aligning to TRBD1. CDR3 length: 12 amino acids. Germline V gene lookup returns CDR1 MNHNY and CDR2 SVGAGI (reference sequence). Unmatched junction bases numbered 0, after V lost 6 bases and J lost 3 bases. The CDR3 loop is CASRQGDTEAFF. The CDR3 DNA reads TGTGCCAGCAGACAGGGGGACACTGAAGCTTTCTTT.

For this clone: Other nucleotide sequences in the sample specify the same CDR3. The chain combines TRBV7-2 with TRBJ2-5; tentative D call: TRBD2 (5 bases). The CDR3 spans 12 residues. Between the trimmed V and J ends, which lost 3 bases and 5 bases, there was a span of 7 bases. Germline values: CDR1 SGHTA, CDR2 FQGNSA. The DNA of the CDR3 is TGTGCCAGCAGCTTGGTAGCGGAGACCCAGTACTTC. This sequence encodes CASSLVAETQYF. Using reference TRBV7-2 and TRBJ2-5 for the parts outside the CDR3, the full variable domain is GAGVSQSPSNKVTEKGKDVELRCDPISGHTALYWYRQSLGQGLEFLIYFQGNSAPDKSGLPSDRFSAERTGGSVSTLTIQRTQQEDSAVYLCASSLVAETQYFGPGTRLLVL.

The chain recombines TRBV6-4 with TRBJ1-1; 8 bases align to TRBD1. CDR1 MRHNA and CDR2 SNTAGT come from the germline V gene. There are 14 residues in the CDR3. V lost 6 bases to trimming and J lost 6 bases; unmatched junction nucleotides: 9. CDR3 protein: CASRADRATPEAFF. In DNA form, the CDR3 reads TGTGCCAGCAGAGCGGACAGGGCCACCCCTGAAGCTTTCTTT.

The chain is built from TRBV5-1 and TRBJ1-6, with D possibly being TRBD1 (5 bases). The V gene lost 4 bases and the J gene lost 7 bases, with 15 bases spanning the gap. The germline gives CDR1 SGHRS, CDR2 YFSETQ. The CDR3 has 15 residues. CDR3 residues: CASSPDGRGNSPLHF. In DNA form, the CDR3 reads TGCGCCAGCAGCCCCGACGGACGGGGCAATTCACCCCTCCACTTT.

The genes are TRBV14 and TRBJ2-5; TRBD1 matches at 9 bases. CDR3 length: 15 residues. The junction had 5 bases not matched to a gene; V was cut back by 1 base and J by 5 bases. CDR1 and CDR2 from the germline V gene are SGHDN and FVKESK. CDR3 bases: TGTGCCAGCAGCCAAGGGACAGGGGCGGGTGAGACCCAGTACTTC. Its translation: CASSQGTGAGETQYF.

This clone was counted between two and nine times. The chain joins TRBV6-5 to TRBJ2-7; D unclear. This CDR3 comprises 14 residues. The germline CDR1 and CDR2 sequences are MNHEY and SVGAGI. The V gene lost 0 bases and the J gene lost 4 bases, with 10 bases spanning the gap. In DNA form, the CDR3 reads TGTGCCAGCAGTTACTCCCCAGGCAGGTACGAGCAGTACTTC. Its translation is CASSYSPGRYEQYF.

This rearrangement joins TRBV5-1 to TRBJ2-1, with TRBD2 matching over 9 bases. V shed 2 bases and J 4 bases; nucleotides not matched to a gene: 16. The germline CDR1 and CDR2 sequences are SGHRS and YFSETQ. The length of the CDR3 is 19 residues. In DNA, the CDR3 is TGCGCCAGCAGCTTTCCCCCCCCCACTTCTAGCGGGAATTACAATGAGCAGTTCTTC. Translation gives CASSFPPPTSSGNYNEQFF.

Many counts were recorded for this clone. This sequence joins TRBV5-5 and TRBJ1-1; D perhaps matches TRBD1 (5 bases). Trimming took off 0 bases at V and 3 bases at J, with 27 bases between the two ends. The CDR3 length is 20 residues. Germline loops: CDR1 SGHKS, CDR2 YYEKEE (reference sequence). The DNA of the CDR3 is TGTGCCAGCAGCTTGGCTCTGTCATGGAGGGGACGTGTGTCCGACACTGAAGCTTTCTTT. Translating it yields CASSLALSWRGRVSDTEAFF.

The genes are TRBV4-3 and TRBJ2-3; weak D call: TRBD2 (7 bases). Germline CDR1 LGHNA, CDR2 YSLEER. This CDR3 has 16 amino acids. V was cut by 0 bases and J by 3 bases, with 13 bases left in between. This CDR3 is CASSQDWGGLTDTQYF. In nucleotides, the CDR3 is TGCGCCAGCAGCCAAGATTGGGGGGGCCTAACAGATACGCAGTATTTT.

This chain connects TRBV7-2 to TRBJ1-4; D is unclear. CDR3 length: 15 amino acids. Germline CDR1 reads SGHTA; CDR2 reads FQGNSA. Trimming took 3 bases from V and 7 from J, leaving 15 bases between them. CDR3 DNA: TGTGCCAGCAGCTTGGGAGCGGCACGTCGTGAAAAACTGTTTTTT. Protein sequence: CASSLGAARREKLFF. Looking up the rest from reference TRBV7-2 and TRBJ1-4 gives the full variable domain: GAGVSQSPSNKVTEKGKDVELRCDPISGHTALYWYRQSLGQGLEFLIYFQGNSAPDKSGLPSDRFSAERTGGSVSTLTIQRTQQEDSAVYLCASSLGAARREKLFFGSGTQLSVL.